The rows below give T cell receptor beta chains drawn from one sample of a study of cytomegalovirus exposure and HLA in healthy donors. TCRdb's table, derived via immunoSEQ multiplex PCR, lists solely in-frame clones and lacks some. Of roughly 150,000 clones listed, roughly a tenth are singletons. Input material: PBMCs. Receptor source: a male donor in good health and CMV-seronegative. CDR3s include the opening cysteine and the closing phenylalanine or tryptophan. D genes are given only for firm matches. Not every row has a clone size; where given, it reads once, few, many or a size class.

TGTGCCAGCAGTTTTAAGGGGGCGGCCGGAGGCAGCATTCAGTACTTC	CASSFKGAAGGSIQYF	16	TRBV6-5	TRBJ2-4	TRBD1	few
TGCGCCAGCAGATTTCCCCGGGACAGGGCCTACGAGCAGTACTTC	CASRFPRDRAYEQYF	15	TRBV5-1	TRBJ2-7	TRBD1	.
TGTGCCAGCAGCGGGACAGCCGGAGTGAATTCACCCCTCCACTTT	CASSGTAGVNSPLHF	15	TRBV2	TRBJ1-6	TRBD1	.
TGTGCAAGTCGCTTGAAACGGGATACGCAGTATTTT	CASRLKRDTQYF	12	TRBV12-2	TRBJ2-3	.	few
TGTGCCAGCAGGGGTCGGGAGGGACACGAGCAGTACTTC	CASRGREGHEQYF	13	TRBV6-5	TRBJ2-7	TRBD2	few
TGTGCCAGCAGCCCCGGCCCGGGACAGGGGAATCAGCCCCAGCATTTT	CASSPGPGQGNQPQHF	16	TRBV11-2	TRBJ1-5	TRBD1	few
TGTGCCAGCAGCCGAGACAGGGGAGCTAACTATGGCTACACCTTC	CASSRDRGANYGYTF	15	TRBV7-9	TRBJ1-2	TRBD1	few
TGTGCCAGCAGCTTGGGAGTGGAGGGCCCTCTGTTTTTT	CASSLGVEGPLFF	13	TRBV7-9	TRBJ1-4	.	few
TGTGCCAGCAGCTTGGCCCAACACCCGGGTACTCAGCCCCAGCATTTT	CASSLAQHPGTQPQHF	16	TRBV5-6	TRBJ1-5	.	.
TGTGCCAGCAGCCGGGCGGGTGGCGAGCAGTACTTC	CASSRAGGEQYF	12	TRBV11-3	TRBJ2-7	.	few
TGTGCCAGCAGCCTCCGAGACAGGGGATATAGCAATCAGCCCCAGCATTTT	CASSLRDRGYSNQPQHF	17	TRBV7-8	TRBJ1-5	TRBD1	.
TGTGCCAGCAGCCTTACCGGGACAGGGGTCGGGGAGCTGTTTTTT	CASSLTGTGVGELFF	15	TRBV9	TRBJ2-2	TRBD1	once
TGTGCCAGCAGCGCGACAGGGGGCTGGGTTGGCTACACCTTC	CASSATGGWVGYTF	14	TRBV9	TRBJ1-2	TRBD1	few
TGCACCAGCAGCCAGGACAGGGGAAAGAACACCGGGGAGCTGTTTTTT	CTSSQDRGKNTGELFF	16	TRBV1	TRBJ2-2	.	few
TGTGCCAGCAGCTCAGGACAGGGGGCGCCTGAGACCCAGTACTTC	CASSSGQGAPETQYF	15	TRBV9	TRBJ2-5	TRBD1	.
TGTGCCAGCAGCAAGGAGAGAGGCACTGAAGCTTTCTTT	CASSKERGTEAFF	13	TRBV27	TRBJ1-1	.	few
TGTGCCAGCAGCTTAGGCACAGGTAACTATGGCTACACCTTC	CASSLGTGNYGYTF	14	TRBV7-9	TRBJ1-2	.	few
TGCGCCAGCAGCTTGGGATCCGGCCGGAGGGAGACCCAGTACTTC	CASSLGSGRRETQYF	15	TRBV5-1	TRBJ2-5	.	.
TGTGCCAGCAGCCAAGATCAGTACAACAGGGGATATGGCTACACCTTC	CASSQDQYNRGYGYTF	16	TRBV4-2	TRBJ1-2	TRBD1	few
TGTGCCAGCATTGGCACTAGCGGGAACACCGGGGAGCTGTTTTTT	CASIGTSGNTGELFF	15	TRBV2	TRBJ2-2	TRBD2	.
TGTGCCAGTACCCGGGGGACCGGGGTGGGGGGTGAGCAGTTCTTC	CASTRGTGVGGEQFF	15	TRBV19	TRBJ2-1	.	few
TGTGCCAGCAGTCCCGGGACAGAGTTATTAACTGAAGCTTTCTTT	CASSPGTELLTEAFF	15	TRBV6-1	TRBJ1-1	TRBD1	.
TGTGCCAGCAGCGCCTTCGGGACAGTATTTTCCGGGGAGCTGTTTTTT	CASSAFGTVFSGELFF	16	TRBV9	TRBJ2-2	TRBD1	few
TGCGCCAGCAGCCAAGGGAGTTCGGTTTTTAATTCACCCCTCCACTTT	CASSQGSSVFNSPLHF	16	TRBV4-3	TRBJ1-6	.	.
TGTGCCAGTACCCCCTCCGGGGGGCGCAGCACAGATACGCAGTATTTT	CASTPSGGRSTDTQYF	16	TRBV19	TRBJ2-3	.	.
TGTGCCAGCAGACTACAGGCCCTAGGGGGGACCCAGTACTTC	CASRLQALGGTQYF	14	TRBV5-4	TRBJ2-5	.	few
TGTGCCAGCAGTGAACGTCGCGTTTCGAACACCGGGGAGCTGTTTTTT	CASSERRVSNTGELFF	16	TRBV2	TRBJ2-2	.	few
TGTGCCTGGACCTTTGGATCTAGCGGACGCACAGATACGCAGTATTTT	CAWTFGSSGRTDTQYF	16	TRBV30	TRBJ2-3	TRBD2	.
TGTGCCAGCAGTTTTGCAGGGGAGGGGAGTGGCACTGAAGCTTTCTTT	CASSFAGEGSGTEAFF	16	TRBV27	TRBJ1-1	.	few
TGTGCCAGCAGTTCTAGACTAGTTGAGCAGTTCTTC	CASSSRLVEQFF	12	TRBV11-2	TRBJ2-1	.	few
TGTGCCAGCAGTGAAGGGACAGCAAGGAATCAGCCCCAGCATTTT	CASSEGTARNQPQHF	15	TRBV6-1	TRBJ1-5	.	.
TGTGCCAGCAGCCAAGAATCCATCTATGGCTACACCTTC	CASSQESIYGYTF	13	TRBV4-2	TRBJ1-2	.	.
TGCGCCAGCAGCTTGGGGACAGGGATTACGCCCCAGCATTTT	CASSLGTGITPQHF	14	TRBV5-1	TRBJ1-5	TRBD1	few
TGTGCCAGCAGCTTCGGGATAGAAATGAACACTGAAGCTTTCTTT	CASSFGIEMNTEAFF	15	TRBV5-4	TRBJ1-1	.	few
TGTGCCAGCTCAGTAACCCGGGACAGGGGAACTGAAGCTTTCTTT	CASSVTRDRGTEAFF	15	TRBV18	TRBJ1-1	TRBD1	few
TGTGCCAGTAGTATCGAGGGCAGGGGGCGAGGAACGCAGTATTTT	CASSIEGRGRGTQYF	15	TRBV19	TRBJ2-3	TRBD1	.
TGTGCCAGCAGCTTGGTGGCTAGCGGAAGCTCCTACAATGAGCAGTTCTTC	CASSLVASGSSYNEQFF	17	TRBV5-6	TRBJ2-1	TRBD2	.
TGTGCCAGCAGTTCCTACAGGGGTAGCAATCAGCCCCAGCATTTT	CASSSYRGSNQPQHF	15	TRBV27	TRBJ1-5	TRBD1	few
TGTGCCATCGCTGAGGCGGGGGGGTACACCCAAGAGACCCAGTACTTC	CAIAEAGGYTQETQYF	16	TRBV10-3	TRBJ2-5	TRBD2	few
TGTGCCAGCAGCTTGCGGCTAGCGACCACAGATACGCAGTATTTT	CASSLRLATTDTQYF	15	TRBV5-4	TRBJ2-3	.	few
TGTGCCAGCAGCAAGGAGGGGCGTGCAAATGAGCAGTTCTTC	CASSKEGRANEQFF	14	TRBV21-1	TRBJ2-1	.	few
TGCGCCAGCAGCCGAGAAATTTTCCGGGATCCCTACGAGCAGTACTTC	CASSREIFRDPYEQYF	16	TRBV4-1	TRBJ2-7	.	.
TGTGCCAGCAGAGACAGGGTTGGCGAAAAACTGTTTTTT	CASRDRVGEKLFF	13	TRBV2	TRBJ1-4	TRBD1	.
TGCGCCAGCAGCCAGTTGACTAGCGGCTCCTACGAGCAGTACTTC	CASSQLTSGSYEQYF	15	TRBV4-3	TRBJ2-7	TRBD2	.
TGTGCCAGCAGTTCTCCCGGGACAGGGGGATTAGAGCAGTACTTC	CASSSPGTGGLEQYF	15	TRBV28	TRBJ2-7	TRBD1	few
TGCGCCAGCAGCCAAGTTGCCAGGAACTATGGCTACACCTTC	CASSQVARNYGYTF	14	TRBV4-1	TRBJ1-2	.	.